This TCR beta chain originates from a study of response to subunit inactivated influenza vaccine. General observations from the study: After each seasonal influenza vaccination, few new T cells are recruited, the authors suggested.

Trimming removed 0 bases from V and 0 bases from J; junction bases left unmatched: 5. Germline V gene sequence: CDR1 LGHNA, CDR2 YNFKEQ. The CDR3 is 17 amino acids. In TCRdb, the RT-PCR reads were re-called with MiXCR into one record per CDR3 protein. This table holds 250,000 to 350,000 distinct CDR3 sequences, roughly 22% found once. This clonotype came up many times. Its specificity is unknown. Sequencing used PBMCs from blood, obtained around 22 months after vaccination. The receptor was isolated from a man in his fifties or sixties who received an inactivated influenza vaccine. V gene TRBV4-2 combines with J gene TRBJ2-4, with 7 bases fitting TRBD2. CDR3 sequence reads: CASSQEAGGVAKNIQYF. CDR3 in DNA: TGTGCCAGCAGCCAAGAGGCTGGGGGGGTAGCCAAAAACATTCAGTACTTC.